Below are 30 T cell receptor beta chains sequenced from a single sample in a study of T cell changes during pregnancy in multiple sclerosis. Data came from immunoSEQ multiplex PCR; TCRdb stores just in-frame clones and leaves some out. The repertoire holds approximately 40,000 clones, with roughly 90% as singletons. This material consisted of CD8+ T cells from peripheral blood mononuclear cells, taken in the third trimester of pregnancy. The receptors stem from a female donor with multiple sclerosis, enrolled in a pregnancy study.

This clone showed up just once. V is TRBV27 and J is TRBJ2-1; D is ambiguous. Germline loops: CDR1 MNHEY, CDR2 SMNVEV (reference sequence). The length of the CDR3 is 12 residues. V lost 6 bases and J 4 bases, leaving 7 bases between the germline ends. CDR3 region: CASSKNYNEQFF. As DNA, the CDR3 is TGTGCCAGCAGCAAAAATTACAATGAGCAGTTCTTC.

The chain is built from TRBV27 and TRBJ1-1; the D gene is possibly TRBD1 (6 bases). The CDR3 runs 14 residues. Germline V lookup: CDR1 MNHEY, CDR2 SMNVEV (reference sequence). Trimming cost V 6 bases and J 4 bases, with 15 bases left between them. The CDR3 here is CASSAGAGGTEAFF. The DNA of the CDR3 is TGTGCCAGCAGCGCAGGGGCGGGGGGCACTGAAGCTTTCTTT.

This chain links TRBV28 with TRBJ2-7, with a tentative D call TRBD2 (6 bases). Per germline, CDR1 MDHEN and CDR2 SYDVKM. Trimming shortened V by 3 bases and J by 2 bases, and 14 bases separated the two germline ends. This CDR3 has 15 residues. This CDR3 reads CASSLGYGGAYEQYF. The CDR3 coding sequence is TGTGCCAGCAGTTTGGGGTACGGGGGAGCCTACGAGCAGTACTTC.

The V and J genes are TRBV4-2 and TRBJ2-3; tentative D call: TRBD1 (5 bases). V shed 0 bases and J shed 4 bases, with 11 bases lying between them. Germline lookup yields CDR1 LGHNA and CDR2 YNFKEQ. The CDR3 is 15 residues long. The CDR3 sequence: CASSQEGQGADTQYF. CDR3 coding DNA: TGTGCCAGCAGCCAAGAAGGTCAGGGCGCAGATACGCAGTATTTT.

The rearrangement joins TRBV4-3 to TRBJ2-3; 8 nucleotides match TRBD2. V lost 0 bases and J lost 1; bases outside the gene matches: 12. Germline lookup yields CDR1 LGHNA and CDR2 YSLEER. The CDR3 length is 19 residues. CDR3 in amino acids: CASSQDTVTAGGGTDTQYF. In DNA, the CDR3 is TGCGCCAGCAGCCAAGATACGGTAACTGCGGGAGGAGGCACAGATACGCAGTATTTT.

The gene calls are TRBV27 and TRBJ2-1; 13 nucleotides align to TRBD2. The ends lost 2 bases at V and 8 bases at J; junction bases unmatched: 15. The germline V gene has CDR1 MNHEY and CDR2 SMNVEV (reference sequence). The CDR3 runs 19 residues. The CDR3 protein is CASSLRGTSGIFFGDEQFF. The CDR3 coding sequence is TGTGCCAGCAGTTTACGGGGGACTAGCGGGATCTTCTTCGGGGATGAGCAGTTCTTC.

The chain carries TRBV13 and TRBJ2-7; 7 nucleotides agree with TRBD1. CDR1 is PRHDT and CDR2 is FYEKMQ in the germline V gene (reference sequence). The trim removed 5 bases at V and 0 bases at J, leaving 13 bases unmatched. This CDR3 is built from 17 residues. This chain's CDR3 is CASSAPSWTGDSYEQYF. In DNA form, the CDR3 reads TGTGCCAGCAGCGCCCCCTCGTGGACAGGCGACTCCTACGAGCAGTACTTC.

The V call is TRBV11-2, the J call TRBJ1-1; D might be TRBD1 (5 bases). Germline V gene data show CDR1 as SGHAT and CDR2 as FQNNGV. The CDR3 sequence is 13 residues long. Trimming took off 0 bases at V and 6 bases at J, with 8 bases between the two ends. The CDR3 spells CASSLDLGPEAFF. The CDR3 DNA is TGTGCCAGCAGCTTAGATCTGGGGCCTGAAGCTTTCTTT. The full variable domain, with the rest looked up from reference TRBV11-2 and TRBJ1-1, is EAGVAQSPRYKIIEKRQSVAFWCNPISGHATLYWYQQILGQGPKLLIQFQNNGVVDDSQLPKDRFSAERLKGVDSTLKIQPAKLEDSAVYLCASSLDLGPEAFFGQGTRLTVV.

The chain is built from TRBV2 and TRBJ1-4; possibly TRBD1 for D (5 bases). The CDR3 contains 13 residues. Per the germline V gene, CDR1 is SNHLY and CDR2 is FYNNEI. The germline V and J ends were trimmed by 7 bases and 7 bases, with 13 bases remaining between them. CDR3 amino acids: CASKPGRLEKLFF. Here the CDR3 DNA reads TGTGCCAGCAAGCCAGGGAGGCTTGAAAAACTGTTTTTT.

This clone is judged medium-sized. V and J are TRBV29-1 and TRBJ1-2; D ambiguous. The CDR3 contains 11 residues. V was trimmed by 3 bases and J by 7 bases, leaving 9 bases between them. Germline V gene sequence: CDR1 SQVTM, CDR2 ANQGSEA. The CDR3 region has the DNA TGCAGCGTTGAGCCCGGGAGTGGCTACACCTTC. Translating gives CSVEPGSGYTF.

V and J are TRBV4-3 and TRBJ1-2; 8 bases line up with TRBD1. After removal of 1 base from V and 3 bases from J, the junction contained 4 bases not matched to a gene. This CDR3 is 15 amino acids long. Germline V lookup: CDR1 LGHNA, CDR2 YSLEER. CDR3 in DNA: TGCGCCAGCAGCCAAGTCCCAGGGGGCCACTATGGCTACACCTTC. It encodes CASSQVPGGHYGYTF.

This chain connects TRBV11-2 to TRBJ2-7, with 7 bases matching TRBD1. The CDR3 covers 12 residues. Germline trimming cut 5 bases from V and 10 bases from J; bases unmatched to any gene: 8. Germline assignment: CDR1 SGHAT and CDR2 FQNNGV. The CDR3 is CASSGTDLGQYF. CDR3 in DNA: TGTGCCAGCAGCGGGACAGACTTGGGACAGTACTTC.

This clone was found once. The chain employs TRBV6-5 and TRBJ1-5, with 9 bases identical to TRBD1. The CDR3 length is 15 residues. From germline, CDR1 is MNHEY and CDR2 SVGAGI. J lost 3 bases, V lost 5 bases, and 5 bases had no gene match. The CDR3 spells CASSPGTGNNQPQHF. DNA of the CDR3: TGTGCCAGCAGTCCCGGGACAGGGAACAATCAGCCCCAGCATTTT.

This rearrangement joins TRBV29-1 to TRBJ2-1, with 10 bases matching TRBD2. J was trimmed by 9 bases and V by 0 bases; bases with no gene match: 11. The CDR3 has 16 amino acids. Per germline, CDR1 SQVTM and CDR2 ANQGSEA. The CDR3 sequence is CSVEDSLAGEWGEQFF. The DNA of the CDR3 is TGCAGCGTTGAAGATTCCCTAGCGGGAGAATGGGGTGAGCAGTTCTTC.

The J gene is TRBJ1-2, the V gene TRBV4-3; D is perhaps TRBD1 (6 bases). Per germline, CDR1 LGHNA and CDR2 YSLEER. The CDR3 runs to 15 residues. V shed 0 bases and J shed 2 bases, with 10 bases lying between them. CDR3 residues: CASSQDYTGNYGYTF. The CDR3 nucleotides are TGCGCCAGCAGCCAAGATTATACAGGGAACTATGGCTACACCTTC.

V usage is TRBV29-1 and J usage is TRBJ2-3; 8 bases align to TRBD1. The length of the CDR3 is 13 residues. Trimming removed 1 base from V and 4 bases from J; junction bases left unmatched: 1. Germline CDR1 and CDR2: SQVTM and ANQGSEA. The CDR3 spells CSVEGQGSDTQYF. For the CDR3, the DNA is TGCAGCGTTGAAGGACAGGGGTCAGATACGCAGTATTTT.

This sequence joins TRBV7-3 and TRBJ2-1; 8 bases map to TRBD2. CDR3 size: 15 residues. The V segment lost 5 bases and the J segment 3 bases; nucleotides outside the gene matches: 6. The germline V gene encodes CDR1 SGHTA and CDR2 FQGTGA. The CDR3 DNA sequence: TGTGCCAGCAGCCCAAATGCGGGAGGCTACAATGAGCAGTTCTTC. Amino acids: CASSPNAGGYNEQFF.

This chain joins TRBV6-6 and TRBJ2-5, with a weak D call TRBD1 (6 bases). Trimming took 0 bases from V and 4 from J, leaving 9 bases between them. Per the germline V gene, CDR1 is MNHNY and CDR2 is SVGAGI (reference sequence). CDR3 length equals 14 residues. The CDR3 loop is CASSYSGRGETQYF. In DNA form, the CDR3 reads TGTGCCAGCAGTTACTCAGGCAGGGGAGAGACCCAGTACTTC.

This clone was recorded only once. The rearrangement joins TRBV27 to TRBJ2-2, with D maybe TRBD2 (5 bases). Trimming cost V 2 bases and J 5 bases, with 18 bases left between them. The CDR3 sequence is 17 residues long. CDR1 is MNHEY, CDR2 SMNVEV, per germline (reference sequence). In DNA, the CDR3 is TGTGCCAGCAGTTTACCGACAATCTCCGGGGTGACCGGGGAGCTGTTTTTT. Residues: CASSLPTISGVTGELFF.

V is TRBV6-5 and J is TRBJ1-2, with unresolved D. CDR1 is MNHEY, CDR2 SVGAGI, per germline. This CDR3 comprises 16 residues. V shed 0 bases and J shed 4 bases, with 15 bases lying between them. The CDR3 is CASSYSISPMSYGYTF. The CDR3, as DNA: TGTGCCAGCAGTTACTCAATCTCCCCTATGAGCTATGGCTACACCTTC.

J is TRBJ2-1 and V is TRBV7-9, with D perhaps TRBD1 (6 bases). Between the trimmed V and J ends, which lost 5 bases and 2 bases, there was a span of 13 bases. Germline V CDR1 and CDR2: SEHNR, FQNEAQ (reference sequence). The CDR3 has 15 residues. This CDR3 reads CASSGPEGAYNEQFF. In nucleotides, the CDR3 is TGTGCCAGCAGCGGACCAGAGGGGGCCTACAATGAGCAGTTCTTC.

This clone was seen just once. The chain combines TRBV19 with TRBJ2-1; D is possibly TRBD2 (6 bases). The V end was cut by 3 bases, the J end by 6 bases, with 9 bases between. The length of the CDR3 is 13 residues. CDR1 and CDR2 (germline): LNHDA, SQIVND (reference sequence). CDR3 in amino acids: CASSMGGPNEQFF. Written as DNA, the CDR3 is TGTGCCAGTAGTATGGGGGGACCCAATGAGCAGTTCTTC.

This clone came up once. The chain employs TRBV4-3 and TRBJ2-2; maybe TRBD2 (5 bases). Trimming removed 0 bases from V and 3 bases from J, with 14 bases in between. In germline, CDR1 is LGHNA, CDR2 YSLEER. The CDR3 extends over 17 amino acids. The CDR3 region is CASSQDTRAPDTGELFF. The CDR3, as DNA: TGCGCCAGCAGCCAAGATACGAGGGCTCCCGACACCGGGGAGCTGTTTTTT.

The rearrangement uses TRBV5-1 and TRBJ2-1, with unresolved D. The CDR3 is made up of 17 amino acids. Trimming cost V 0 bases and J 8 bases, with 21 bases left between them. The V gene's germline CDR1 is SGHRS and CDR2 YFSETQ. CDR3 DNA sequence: TGCGCCAGCAGCTTGGCCAATACTACCGGGTTAGAGGATGAGCAGTTCTTC. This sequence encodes CASSLANTTGLEDEQFF.

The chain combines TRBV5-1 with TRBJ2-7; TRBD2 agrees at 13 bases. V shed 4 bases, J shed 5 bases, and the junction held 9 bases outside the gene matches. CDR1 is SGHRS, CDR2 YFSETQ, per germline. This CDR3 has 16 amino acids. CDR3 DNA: TGCGCCAGCAGCCCTACGGGACTAGCGGGATTCAACGAGCAGTACTTC. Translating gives CASSPTGLAGFNEQYF.

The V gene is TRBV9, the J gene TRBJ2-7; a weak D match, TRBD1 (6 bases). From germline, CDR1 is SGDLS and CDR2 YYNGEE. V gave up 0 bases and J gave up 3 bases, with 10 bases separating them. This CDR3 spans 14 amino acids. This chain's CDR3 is CASSVEGGGYEQYF. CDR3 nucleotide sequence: TGTGCCAGCAGCGTAGAAGGGGGTGGCTACGAGCAGTACTTC.

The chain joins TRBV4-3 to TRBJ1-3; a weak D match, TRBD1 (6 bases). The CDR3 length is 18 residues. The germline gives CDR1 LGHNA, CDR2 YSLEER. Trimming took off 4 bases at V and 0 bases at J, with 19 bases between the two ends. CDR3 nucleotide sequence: TGCGCCAGCAGCCCAAATACGCTCCGACAGGTCTCTGGAAACACCATATATTTT. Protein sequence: CASSPNTLRQVSGNTIYF.

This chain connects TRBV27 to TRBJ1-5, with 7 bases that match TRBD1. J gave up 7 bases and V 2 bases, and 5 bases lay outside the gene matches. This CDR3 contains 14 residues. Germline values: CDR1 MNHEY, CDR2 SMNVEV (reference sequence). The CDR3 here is CASSLTGVGQPQHF. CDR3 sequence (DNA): TGTGCCAGCAGTTTAACAGGGGTGGGGCAGCCCCAGCATTTT.

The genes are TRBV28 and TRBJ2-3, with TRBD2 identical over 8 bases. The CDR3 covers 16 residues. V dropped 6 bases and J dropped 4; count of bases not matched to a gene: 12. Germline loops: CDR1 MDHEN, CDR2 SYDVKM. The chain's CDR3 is CASSLTSVRRPDTQYF. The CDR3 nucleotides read TGTGCCAGCAGCTTGACTAGCGTTCGACGCCCAGATACGCAGTATTTT. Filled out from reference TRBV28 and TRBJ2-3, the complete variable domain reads DVKVTQSSRYLVKRTGEKVFLECVQDMDHENMFWYRQDPGLGLRLIYFSYDVKMKEKGDIPEGYSVSREKKERFSLILESASTNQTSMYLCASSLTSVRRPDTQYFGPGTRLTVL.

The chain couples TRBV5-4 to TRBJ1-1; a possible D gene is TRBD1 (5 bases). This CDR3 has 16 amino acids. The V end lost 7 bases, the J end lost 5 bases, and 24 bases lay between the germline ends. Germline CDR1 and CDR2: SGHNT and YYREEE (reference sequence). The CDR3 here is CASVLTSWAGKTEAFF. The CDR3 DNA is TGTGCCAGCGTTCTTACTTCATGGGCAGGGAAAACTGAAGCTTTCTTT.